This T cell receptor (beta chain) came from a study of metastatic and nonmetastatic thyroid tumors. As for the study in general: Repertoire comparisons spanned blood and tumor or nodule tissue from malignant and benign thyroid patients.

Prior to thyroid surgery, none of the patients had received any treatment. The CDR3 covers 15 residues. Germline V gives CDR1 SGDLS, CDR2 YYNGEE. Germline trimming cut 4 bases from V and 7 bases from J; bases unmatched to any gene: 9. Findings and limits, study-wide: Relative to benign nodules, malignant thyroid tumors were reportedly characterized by significantly elevated TCR beta diversity in blood and tumor.

Details on this clone: Its antigen is currently unknown.

Methods used by the authors: CDR3 differences across clinicopathological groups were used to build a distant-metastasis classifier for papillary thyroid cancer. From the PCR reads, TCRdb re-called clones with MiXCR. TCRdb, rather than the study authors, made the V and J calls. This sample has over 11,000 clones; around 30% occur once, and the top ten carry roughly a fifth. The clonotype was recovered from a female donor with papillary thyroid cancer or a benign thyroid nodule (not recorded which). Some clones in this sample may be carry-over from other donors' samples. The chain recombines TRBV9 with TRBJ2-2; 8 bases line up with TRBD2. Sequenced input: tumor tissue. The CDR3 region has the DNA TGTGCCAGCAGCCCCTCGGGACTAGTTGGCGGGGAGCTGTTTTTT. Amino acid sequence: CASSPSGLVGGELFF.